These T cell receptor beta chains were read from a single sample in a study of blood T cell repertoires in COVID-19. The table came from immunoSEQ multiplex PCR; TCRdb's copy has only in-frame clones and leaves some out. The sample carries tens of thousands of clones, about nine tenths recorded once. The sample comprised peripheral blood. These receptors were obtained from a man in his forties or fifties with active COVID-19. Each CDR3 is given without its conserved first and last residue.

v_call: TRBV4-3; cdr3_aa: ASSQERLSAGNNEQF
v_call: TRBV28; cdr3_aa: ASSFQFYGYT
v_call: TRBV28; cdr3_aa: ASSTRDTTGELF
v_call: TRBV6-4; cdr3_aa: ASSEQGSGANVLT
v_call: TRBV6-2/TRBV6-3; cdr3_aa: ASSYSGLAGGGEQF
v_call: TRBV12-3/TRBV12-4; cdr3_aa: ASSLTGYEQY
v_call: TRBV19; cdr3_aa: ASSTQKGLGAF
v_call: TRBV5-1; cdr3_aa: ASSLDRVGANVLT
v_call: TRBV27; cdr3_aa: ASSLSRKDNEKLF
v_call: TRBV4-2; cdr3_aa: ASSQGAGAGETQY
v_call: TRBV10-3; cdr3_aa: AISDFGQGAFGELF
v_call: TRBV7-9; cdr3_aa: ASSDTLNTEAF
v_call: TRBV7-8; cdr3_aa: ASSLGGGGVETQY
v_call: TRBV9; cdr3_aa: ASSPRQGTGELF
v_call: TRBV3-1/TRBV3-2; cdr3_aa: ASSQVTVGDTEAF
v_call: TRBV3-1/TRBV3-2; cdr3_aa: ASSYTGTQGNEQF
v_call: TRBV5-4; cdr3_aa: ASTTAVGRESEQY
v_call: TRBV6-6; cdr3_aa: ARAGDQGEQY
v_call: TRBV5-6; cdr3_aa: ASTSPQREHNEQF
v_call: TRBV6-5; cdr3_aa: ASSLYGRNTDTQY
v_call: TRBV5-1; cdr3_aa: ASSFSGSGETQY
v_call: TRBV15; cdr3_aa: ATSRGAAFATNEKLF
v_call: TRBV20-1; cdr3_aa: SASYFFSGLAGVGATDTQY
v_call: TRBV27; cdr3_aa: ASSLSELAGKYEQY
v_call: TRBV19; cdr3_aa: ATIGQNKETQY
v_call: TRBV28; cdr3_aa: ASRRVGPGAYSNQPQH
v_call: TRBV3-1/TRBV3-2; cdr3_aa: ASSLYRADPLH
v_call: TRBV9; cdr3_aa: ASSVGGGGGANEKLF
v_call: TRBV19; cdr3_aa: ASSIRGPYEQY
v_call: TRBV6-1; cdr3_aa: ASSEGPSGTIIYEQY
v_call: TRBV6-1; cdr3_aa: ASSEPGGKKPQH
v_call: TRBV18; cdr3_aa: ASSPPMASGWSYNEQF
v_call: TRBV7-9; cdr3_aa: ASSGAFSTDTQY
v_call: TRBV28; cdr3_aa: ASSSAGQGAFNEQF
v_call: TRBV19; cdr3_aa: ASSIRRVNTEAF
v_call: TRBV2; cdr3_aa: ASSVRQQNTEAF
v_call: TRBV29-1; cdr3_aa: SVLHLRDTEAF
v_call: TRBV4-1; cdr3_aa: ASSQDPTSGNLGQF
v_call: TRBV15; cdr3_aa: ATSRDYESSDEKLF
v_call: TRBV4-2; cdr3_aa: ASSQDPGTGTLRGNQPQH
v_call: TRBV19; cdr3_aa: ASSPRTSGSNEQF
v_call: TRBV19; cdr3_aa: ASSITGRSSYEQY
v_call: TRBV6-5; cdr3_aa: ASTQTGGAEAF
v_call: TRBV27; cdr3_aa: ASSYSGRAGNEQF
v_call: TRBV27; cdr3_aa: ASSFLMSGRYEQY
v_call: TRBV30; cdr3_aa: AWTFGTSGLGEQY
v_call: TRBV4-2; cdr3_aa: ASSPNDRPTNYGYT
v_call: TRBV7-9; cdr3_aa: ASSLDRDGPEAF
v_call: TRBV12-2; cdr3_aa: ASRLVTGCKVTY
v_call: TRBV5-1; cdr3_aa: ASSFVTGGTEAF
v_call: TRBV18; cdr3_aa: ASSPQGGGGNTIY
v_call: TRBV3-1/TRBV3-2; cdr3_aa: ASSLIMGQGFGGYT
v_call: TRBV9; cdr3_aa: ASSATGSHTGELF